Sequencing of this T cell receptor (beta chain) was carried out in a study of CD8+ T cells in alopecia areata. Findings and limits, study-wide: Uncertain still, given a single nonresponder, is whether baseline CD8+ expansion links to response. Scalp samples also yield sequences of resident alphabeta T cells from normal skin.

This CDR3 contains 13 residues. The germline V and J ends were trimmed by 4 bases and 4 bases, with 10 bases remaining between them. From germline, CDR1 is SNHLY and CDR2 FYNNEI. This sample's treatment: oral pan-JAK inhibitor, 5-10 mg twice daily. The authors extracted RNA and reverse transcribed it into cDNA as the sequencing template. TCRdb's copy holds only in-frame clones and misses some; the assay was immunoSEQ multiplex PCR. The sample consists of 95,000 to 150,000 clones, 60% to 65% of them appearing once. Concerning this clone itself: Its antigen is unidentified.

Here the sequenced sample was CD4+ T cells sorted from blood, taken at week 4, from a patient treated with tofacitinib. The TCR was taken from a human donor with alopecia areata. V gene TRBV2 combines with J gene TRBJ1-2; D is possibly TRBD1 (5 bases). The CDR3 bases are TGTGCCAGCAGTGCGGCAGGGACCTATGGCTACACCTTC. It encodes CASSAAGTYGYTF.